One T cell receptor beta chain is described in this entry. Its cognate antigen is unknown. Additional DNA sequences in this sample encode the identical CDR3. This specimen comes from a study of shared clonotypes between healthy human individuals. Data came from immunoSEQ multiplex PCR; TCRdb stores just in-frame clones and leaves some out. The sample consists of under 750,000 clones, just under 75% of them appearing once. Study observations and caveats: Tissues were not sampled, only blood, and their repertoires likely differ. A few donors had about 5% of their naive CD4 clonotypes in common.

The CDR3 is 13 residues long. V was cut by 5 bases and J by 4 bases, with 12 bases left in between. Per germline, CDR1 SGHTA and CDR2 FQGNSA. Sequenced: memory CD4+ T cells sorted from blood. The sample's subset: CD45RA-negative fraction. The sequence was collected from a woman aged 25 to 45 in good health. The V gene is TRBV7-2, the J gene TRBJ2-7; tentative D call: TRBD1 (6 bases). Here the CDR3 reads CASSRTVSYEQYF. The CDR3 DNA follows: TGTGCCAGCAGCCGGACAGTTTCTTACGAGCAGTACTTC.